The 7 T cell receptor beta chains in this list originate from one sample, sequenced in a study of cytomegalovirus exposure and HLA in healthy donors. In the PCR, 60 Vbeta and 13 Jbeta primers were used. Data came from immunoSEQ multiplex PCR; TCRdb stores just in-frame clones and leaves some out. The data show about 150,000 clones, around four fifths seen once. The material sequenced was PBMCs. The source of these receptors is a woman aged 30 to 39 in good health and CMV-seropositive.

V usage is TRBV27 and J usage is TRBJ2-2; TRBD2 matches at 15 bases. The trim removed 5 bases at V and 8 bases at J, leaving 9 bases unmatched. CDR3 length: 17 residues. CDR1 is MNHEY and CDR2 is SMNVEV in the germline V gene (reference sequence). The CDR3 is CASSPRTSGRDRGELFF. The CDR3 DNA follows: TGTGCCAGCAGTCCCCGGACTAGCGGGAGGGATAGGGGGGAGCTGTTTTTT.

This sequence joins TRBV23-1 and TRBJ1-4; D unclear. TRBV23-1 is flagged as an ORF with uncertain function. V lost 1 base and J 5 bases, leaving 14 bases between the germline ends. The CDR3 has 16 residues. The CDR3 bases are TGCGCCAGCAGTCAATTTCCCCAGAGGGAAAATGAAAAACTGTTTTTT. Encoded protein: CASSQFPQRENEKLFF.

The genes are TRBV5-1 and TRBJ2-7, with 11 bases matching TRBD1. The germline V gene encodes CDR1 SGHRS and CDR2 YFSETQ. V gave up 4 bases and J gave up 6 bases; unmatched junction bases: 9. CDR3 length: 15 amino acids. The CDR3 DNA reads TGCGCCAGCAGCCCGGGGGGGGGACAGGGGGGCGAGCAGTACTTC. Protein: CASSPGGGQGGEQYF. Full variable domain (rest looked up from reference TRBV5-1 and TRBJ2-7): KAGVTQTPRYLIKTRGQQVTLSCSPISGHRSVSWYQQTPGQGLQFLFEYFSETQRNKGNFPGRFSGRQFSNSRSEMNVSTLELGDSALYLCASSPGGGQGGEQYFGPGTRLTVT.

The chain couples TRBV11-1 to TRBJ2-6, with a tentative D call TRBD1 (5 bases). V lost 6 bases, J lost 4 bases, and 16 bases lay in between. Germline CDR1 reads SGHAT; CDR2 reads FQDESV (reference sequence). CDR3 length equals 16 residues. The CDR3 DNA follows: TGTGCCAGCAGTTCAGGCAGGACATTCGGGGCCAACGTCCTGACTTTC. Protein sequence: CASSSGRTFGANVLTF.

The genes are TRBV18 and TRBJ2-2, with TRBD1 matching over 7 bases. V dropped 4 bases and J dropped 6; count of bases not matched to a gene: 8. The CDR3 covers 15 residues. CDR1 is KGHSH and CDR2 is LQKENI in the germline V gene. This CDR3 is CASSRDSFPPGELFF. The CDR3 region has the DNA TGTGCCAGCTCACGGGACAGTTTCCCACCCGGGGAGCTGTTTTTT.

V and J are TRBV28 and TRBJ2-7; perhaps TRBD2 as D (6 bases). The CDR3 runs to 14 residues. Per the germline V gene, CDR1 is MDHEN and CDR2 is SYDVKM. V dropped 5 bases and J dropped 5 bases, with 16 bases sitting between them. CDR3 bases: TGTGCCAGCAGTCCCGGGACTCCGCGGGACGAGCAGTACTTC. It is translated as CASSPGTPRDEQYF. The complete variable domain, with remaining parts taken from reference TRBV28 and TRBJ2-7, reads DVKVTQSSRYLVKRTGEKVFLECVQDMDHENMFWYRQDPGLGLRLIYFSYDVKMKEKGDIPEGYSVSREKKERFSLILESASTNQTSMYLCASSPGTPRDEQYFGPGTRLTVT.

The chain recombines TRBV7-2 with TRBJ2-3; 7 bases agree with TRBD1. V lost 0 bases to trimming and J lost 5 bases; unmatched junction nucleotides: 8. Per the germline V gene, CDR1 is SGHTA and CDR2 is FQGNSA. This CDR3 is 16 amino acids long. CDR3 amino acids: CASSLAGQGVGDTQYF. Written as DNA, the CDR3 is TGTGCCAGCAGCTTAGCTGGCCAGGGGGTTGGAGATACGCAGTATTTT.